This T cell receptor (beta chain) was captured in a study of beta chain features in type 1 diabetes. Study-level findings and limits: For Type 1 diabetes patients, all four CD4+ subsets carried TCRB CDR3s that were moderately but significantly shorter.

The study reverse transcribed the entire isolated RNA, so it sequenced expressed TCRB transcripts. Measured with immunoSEQ multiplex PCR; TCRdb has only the in-frame clones, and not every one. The data contain 860,000 or so clones, roughly 16% of them singletons. The authors took one heparinised blood draw, averaging about 120 mL, from each donor. Central memory, naive, regulatory and stem cell-like memory CD4+ cells were sorted by CD45RO/CCR7/CD25/CD127/CD95/CD27. The length of the CDR3 is 12 residues. Germline-derived CDR1 and CDR2 are SGHDT and YYEEEE. V dropped 1 base and J dropped 8 bases, with 9 bases sitting between them. Of note for this clone: The antigen remains unidentified. The same CDR3 is also encoded by other DNA sequences in this sample.

This TCR came from a young woman in good health. The rearrangement links TRBV5-6 to TRBJ1-2, with unresolved D. The specimen sequenced was naive CD4+ T cells from blood. As DNA, the CDR3 is TGTGCCAGCAGCTTGAGTTTCTCCGGCTACACCTTC. This codes for CASSLSFSGYTF.